The clone carrying this T cell receptor beta chain was detected a few times. Its antigen remains unidentified. Despite likely unrecorded immune exposures, the donors were nominally healthy at the time of sampling. The PCR employed 60 Vbeta primers together with 13 Jbeta primers. The protocol was immunoSEQ multiplex PCR, while the TCRdb copy is restricted to in-frame clones and leaves out a portion. Of 120,000 to 150,000 clones listed, over 60% are singletons. The data were obtained in a study of cytomegalovirus exposure and HLA in healthy donors. Germline trimming cut 2 bases from V and 5 bases from J; bases unmatched to any gene: 10. In germline, CDR1 is MNHEY, CDR2 SMNVEV (reference sequence). The CDR3 covers 19 residues. Study results and limitations: Both high specificity and high sensitivity reportedly marked the classifier's diagnosis of cytomegalovirus status. Certain sequence variants were highly shared and formed a cluster, and this cluster was likely a sequencing artifact.

The V and J genes are TRBV27 and TRBJ2-1; 15 nucleotides align to TRBD2. The TCR sequence derives from a man aged 35 to 55 in good health and CMV-seropositive. Sequencing was performed on PBMCs. CDR3 nucleotide sequence: TGTGCCAGCAGTTTACGGCCGGGACTAGCGGGAGGTACCAACAATGAGCAGTTCTTC. Protein product: CASSLRPGLAGGTNNEQFF.